The clone carrying this TCR beta chain turned up a few times. The antigen is undetermined. TCRdb's copy holds only in-frame clones and misses some; the assay was immunoSEQ multiplex PCR. The sample yields 150,000 or so clones, roughly nine tenths seen once. This entry is derived from a study of T cell responses to AZD1222 COVID-19 vaccine. Study-wide points: The CD4 TCRs associated with vaccination extended across spike and predominated at 160-218 and 743-854.

Unmatched junction bases numbered 1, after V lost 3 bases and J lost 6 bases. The CDR3 is made up of 14 amino acids. Germline assignment: CDR1 SGHTA and CDR2 FQGTGA. The material sequenced was peripheral blood, taken 28 days after the second AZD1222 dose. The TCR was taken from an adult who received the AZD1222 COVID-19 vaccine. The rearrangement uses TRBV7-3 and TRBJ2-1; the match to TRBD1 covers 11 bases. CDR3 amino acids: CASSLGQGVNEQFF. DNA of the CDR3: TGTGCCAGCAGCTTGGGACAGGGGGTCAATGAGCAGTTCTTC.